One sample yielded the 29 T cell receptor beta chains listed below, sequenced in a study of cytomegalovirus exposure and HLA in healthy donors. This PCR relied on a set of 60 Vbeta primers and 13 Jbeta primers. Sequencing was performed with immunoSEQ multiplex PCR; in TCRdb, only in-frame clones are kept and a portion is missing. Among 90,000 to 140,000 clones listed, roughly 73% were seen once. Sequenced sample: PBMCs. The receptors come from a woman between 40 and 55 years old in good health and CMV-seropositive.

This clone came up a few times. This rearrangement joins TRBV6-5 to TRBJ1-1; no clear D gene. Per the germline V gene, CDR1 is MNHEY and CDR2 is SVGAGI. The CDR3 has 13 residues. Trimming removed 7 bases from V and 3 bases from J, with 12 bases in between. CDR3 DNA sequence: TGTGCCAGCACCTCCGTTCGGGACACTGAAGCTTTCTTT. It is translated as CASTSVRDTEAFF.

About this clone itself: The junction differs from germline at one of its ends, possibly a read error. This chain connects TRBV7-7 to TRBJ2-5; tentatively, D is TRBD1 (6 bases). The CDR3 extends over 15 amino acids. Germline V lookup: CDR1 SSHAT, CDR2 FNYEAQ (reference sequence). The CDR3 region is CASSLTTGWGETQYF. CDR3 in DNA: TGTGCTAGCAGCTTAACCACAGGGTGGGGGGAGACCCAGTACTTC. The entire variable domain, with the rest obtained from reference TRBV7-7 and TRBJ2-5, is as follows: GAGVSQSPRYKVTKRGQDVTLRCDPISSHATLYWYQQALGQGPEFLTYFNYEAQPDKSGLPSDRFSAERPEGSISTLTIQRTEQRDSAMYRCASSLTTGWGETQYFGPGTRLLVL.

The chain joins TRBV11-2 to TRBJ2-5; TRBD1 is a possible D gene (6 bases). Per the germline V gene, CDR1 is SGHAT and CDR2 is FQNNGV. The V end lost 4 bases, the J end lost 5 bases, and 29 bases lay between the germline ends. The CDR3 loop spans 19 amino acids. The CDR3 sequence is CASSSLTRLIRNREETQYF. The CDR3 DNA reads as TGTGCCAGCAGCTCCCTTACACGGCTTATAAGGAACAGGGAGGAGACCCAGTACTTC. Using reference TRBV11-2 and TRBJ2-5 for the parts outside the CDR3, the full variable domain is EAGVAQSPRYKIIEKRQSVAFWCNPISGHATLYWYQQILGQGPKLLIQFQNNGVVDDSQLPKDRFSAERLKGVDSTLKIQPAKLEDSAVYLCASSSLTRLIRNREETQYFGPGTRLLVL.

This clone was seen more than once but under ten times. The CDR3 DNA follows: TGTGCCATCAGTTTTGGACAGGGCTCCGAAGCTTTCTTT. It yields the protein CAISFGQGSEAFF. The rearrangement links TRBV10-3 to TRBJ1-1; 8 bases align to TRBD1. Germline V gives CDR1 ENHRY, CDR2 SYGVKD. The CDR3 spans 13 residues. V lost 5 bases to trimming and J lost 8 bases; unmatched junction nucleotides: 7.

This clone was picked up one time. The V gene is TRBV5-5, the J gene TRBJ2-2; TRBD2 might be the D (5 bases). CDR3 length: 16 residues. V lost 3 bases, J lost 4 bases, and 16 bases lay in between. Germline V CDR1 and CDR2: SGHKS, YYEKEE (reference sequence). The CDR3 spells CASSYKLAGLTGELFF. Written as DNA, the CDR3 is TGTGCCAGCAGCTATAAGCTGGCGGGCCTCACCGGGGAGCTGTTTTTT.

The chain carries TRBV19 and TRBJ2-3, with 7 bases fitting TRBD1. The V segment lost 4 bases and the J segment 1 base; nucleotides outside the gene matches: 2. This CDR3 contains 14 residues. The germline V gene encodes CDR1 LNHDA and CDR2 SQIVND (reference sequence). As DNA, the CDR3 is TGTGCCAGTAGTACAGGGGGTGGCACAGATACGCAGTATTTT. Translated, it gives CASSTGGGTDTQYF.

The genes are TRBV5-1 and TRBJ2-1, with TRBD2 matching over 14 bases. With V trimmed by 4 bases and J by 7 bases, 7 bases remained unmatched. Germline CDR1 is SGHRS and CDR2 is YFSETQ. This CDR3 region has 16 residues. CDR3 nucleotides: TGCGCCAGCAGCCCGACCGGGACTAGCGGGAGTAATGAGCAGTTCTTC. It translates to CASSPTGTSGSNEQFF.

This clone was observed a few times. The V call is TRBV7-9, the J call TRBJ2-2; 12 bases fit TRBD1. Germline lookup yields CDR1 SEHNR and CDR2 FQNEAQ (reference sequence). J gave up 5 bases and V 6 bases, and 7 bases lay outside the gene matches. CDR3 size: 16 residues. Written as DNA, the CDR3 is TGTGCCAGCAGAACGGGACAGGGGGCGATAACCGGGGAGCTGTTTTTT. This translates into CASRTGQGAITGELFF.

J is TRBJ2-5 and V is TRBV18; D is uncertain. The CDR3 has 14 amino acids. CDR1 and CDR2 (germline): KGHSH, LQKENI. V shed 1 base and J shed 2 bases, with 8 bases lying between them. DNA of the CDR3: TGTGCCAGCTCACCACGAACGGGTCAAGAGACCCAGTACTTC. Translating gives CASSPRTGQETQYF.

The chain links TRBV5-1 to TRBJ2-2, with D perhaps TRBD2 (6 bases). The CDR3 loop spans 15 amino acids. CDR1 and CDR2 from the germline V gene are SGHRS and YFSETQ. Trimming shortened V by 4 bases and J by 4 bases, and 14 bases separated the two germline ends. CDR3 coding DNA: TGCGCCAGCAGCCGCCGGGACGGGGGCACCGGGGAGCTGTTTTTT. Its protein product is CASSRRDGGTGELFF.

CDR3 in amino acids: CASSSLRTVGIGEKLFF. The CDR3 bases are TGTGCCAGCAGCTCGCTTAGGACAGTGGGGATAGGTGAAAAACTGTTTTTT. The genes are TRBV7-9 and TRBJ1-4; the D gene is possibly TRBD1 (6 bases). The CDR3 is 17 residues long. Germline V gene sequence: CDR1 SEHNR, CDR2 FQNEAQ (reference sequence). V was pared by 4 bases and J by 7 bases, with 22 bases between.

This clone was picked up one time. The genes are TRBV6-5 and TRBJ1-6, with 9 bases fitting TRBD1. J gave up 10 bases and V 4 bases, and 11 bases lay outside the gene matches. CDR3 length: 16 amino acids. The germline gives CDR1 MNHEY, CDR2 SVGAGI. The CDR3 region has the DNA TGTGCCAGCAGTTTCCAGCTGGGACAGGGAGTCTCACCCCTCCACTTT. Protein sequence: CASSFQLGQGVSPLHF.

V is TRBV11-3 and J is TRBJ2-4, with D possibly matching TRBD2 (5 bases). The germline V and J ends were trimmed by 4 bases and 3 bases, with 13 bases remaining between them. This CDR3 spans 15 amino acids. Germline V lookup: CDR1 SGHNT, CDR2 YENEEA. CDR3 region: CASSSRREGKNIQYF. DNA of the CDR3: TGTGCCAGCAGCTCGCGCCGGGAAGGCAAAAACATTCAGTACTTC.

The V and J genes are TRBV29-1 and TRBJ2-3; D is possibly TRBD1 (5 bases). There are 13 residues in the CDR3. The V gene lost 4 bases and the J gene lost 7 bases, with 15 bases spanning the gap. The germline gives CDR1 SQVTM, CDR2 ANQGSEA. This chain's CDR3 is CSVVQGNTNTQYF. Here the CDR3 DNA reads TGCAGCGTTGTCCAGGGTAACACGAATACGCAGTATTTT.

The chain combines TRBV27 with TRBJ1-3, with D perhaps TRBD1 (6 bases). The CDR3 contains 15 residues. Germline CDR1 reads MNHEY; CDR2 reads SMNVEV (reference sequence). Trimming cost V 1 base and J 4 bases, with 11 bases left between them. The DNA for the CDR3 is TGTGCCAGCAGTTTATGGGCGGGGGCCGGAAACACCATATATTTT. Amino acid sequence: CASSLWAGAGNTIYF.

The CDR3 spells CASSSPATSGIYEQYF. In DNA form, the CDR3 reads TGTGCCAGCAGTTCACCCGCGACTAGCGGGATTTACGAGCAGTACTTC. The chain has TRBV28 and TRBJ2-7; 11 positions agree with TRBD2. CDR1 is MDHEN, CDR2 SYDVKM, per germline. Trimming took 4 bases from V and 4 from J; bases not matched to a gene: 9. The length of the CDR3 is 16 residues.

This clone was observed once. V usage is TRBV11-3 and J usage is TRBJ2-2, with 7 bases lining up with TRBD1. The CDR3 length is 15 residues. The V gene's germline CDR1 is SGHNT and CDR2 YENEEA. V was clipped by 5 bases and J by 2 bases; unmatched bases: 5. The chain's CDR3 is CASSVTGSNTGELFF. The CDR3 DNA is TGTGCCAGCAGCGTGACAGGGTCAAACACCGGGGAGCTGTTTTTT. Full variable domain (rest looked up from reference TRBV11-3 and TRBJ2-2): EAGVVQSPRYKIIEKKQPVAFWCNPISGHNTLYWYLQNLGQGPELLIRYENEEAVDDSQLPKDRFSAERLKGVDSTLKIQPAELGDSAVYLCASSVTGSNTGELFFGEGSRLTVL.

This chain uses TRBV19 with TRBJ2-2; D is possibly TRBD1 (6 bases). The CDR3 is made up of 17 amino acids. V was clipped by 6 bases and J by 3 bases, with 20 bases between them. Per the germline V gene, CDR1 is LNHDA and CDR2 is SQIVND (reference sequence). CDR3 sequence reads: CASSPNRRGPDTGELFF. CDR3 DNA: TGTGCCAGTAGCCCAAACCGCAGGGGTCCGGACACCGGGGAGCTGTTTTTT.

CDR3 in DNA: TGCGCCAGCAGCATTGGACAACACGAGCAGTACTTC. This sequence encodes CASSIGQHEQYF. The genes are TRBV5-1 and TRBJ2-7; weak D call: TRBD1 (5 bases). The ends were cut back, 4 bases at V and 5 bases at J, with 10 bases in the middle. The CDR3 is 12 residues long. CDR1 and CDR2 (germline): SGHRS, YFSETQ.

A few counts support this clone. V gene TRBV6-6 combines with J gene TRBJ2-5, with 10 bases aligning to TRBD1. There are 14 residues in the CDR3. Germline V gene data show CDR1 as MNHNY and CDR2 as SVGAGI (reference sequence). J lost 6 bases, V lost 6 bases, and 7 bases had no gene match. The CDR3 spells CASRDGQGGQTQYF. Written as DNA, the CDR3 is TGTGCCAGCAGGGACGGACAGGGGGGGCAGACCCAGTACTTC.

This clone appeared a few times. The V gene is TRBV10-3, the J gene TRBJ1-5; possibly TRBD1 for D (6 bases). Trimming stripped 4 bases from V and 2 bases from J, with 12 bases between. CDR1 ENHRY and CDR2 SYGVKD come from the germline V gene. The CDR3 runs 15 residues. CDR3 sequence reads: CAISVGGAGNQPQHF. The CDR3 nucleotides are TGTGCCATCAGTGTCGGGGGGGCTGGCAATCAGCCCCAGCATTTT.

This clone was seen only a few times. The chain uses TRBV27 and TRBJ1-2, with 7 bases aligning to TRBD1. J was trimmed by 4 bases and V by 6 bases; bases with no gene match: 14. Germline V gene lookup returns CDR1 MNHEY and CDR2 SMNVEV (reference sequence). This CDR3 comprises 16 residues. The CDR3 DNA follows: TGTGCCAGCAGATCGACAGGGTCGGGACTTTTCTATGGCTACACCTTC. Translation: CASRSTGSGLFYGYTF.

The chain employs TRBV5-1 and TRBJ2-5, with TRBD2 matching 13 bases. The CDR3 spans 15 residues. Germline CDR1 is SGHRS and CDR2 is YFSETQ. The J segment lost 4 bases and the V segment lost 4 bases, leaving 4 bases of the junction unmatched. CDR3 bases: TGCGCCAGCAGCCGAGGACTAGCGGGGGCAGAGACCCAGTACTTC. This sequence encodes CASSRGLAGAETQYF.

The chain carries TRBV5-8 and TRBJ1-1; D remains unclear. CDR1 is SGHTS and CDR2 is YDEGEE in the germline V gene. This CDR3 spans 15 amino acids. The ends were cut back, 4 bases at V and 5 bases at J, with 18 bases in the middle. The CDR3 spells CASSPAGGRWTEAFF. In DNA, the CDR3 is TGTGCCAGCAGCCCGGCGGGCGGGCGTTGGACTGAAGCTTTCTTT.

The gene calls are TRBV6-4 and TRBJ1-1, with TRBD1 as a possible D gene (6 bases). The CDR3 has 15 amino acids. V dropped 8 bases and J dropped 6 bases, with 22 bases sitting between them. Germline V lookup: CDR1 MRHNA, CDR2 SNTAGT. Here the CDR3 DNA reads TGTGCCAGCGGCCAGGAGGGGGGGCTGGTCGCTGAAGCTTTCTTT. Residues: CASGQEGGLVAEAFF.

The genes are TRBV9 and TRBJ2-3; 9 bases fit TRBD1. Germline CDR1 and CDR2: SGDLS and YYNGEE. V was pared by 4 bases and J by 4 bases, with 4 bases of the junction left unmatched. The CDR3 totals 14 residues. The CDR3 loop reads CASSRDRAADTQYF. CDR3 DNA sequence: TGTGCCAGCAGCCGGGACAGGGCGGCAGATACGCAGTATTTT.

The chain links TRBV14 to TRBJ2-2; TRBD2 is a possible D gene (6 bases). Between the trimmed V and J ends, which lost 3 bases and 5 bases, there was a span of 19 bases. From germline, CDR1 is SGHDN and CDR2 FVKESK. The CDR3 has 17 amino acids. The CDR3 reads CASSHRRTGVWTGELFF. The CDR3 DNA reads as TGTGCCAGCAGCCACAGACGGACGGGAGTCTGGACCGGGGAGCTGTTTTTT. The full variable domain, completed using reference TRBV14 and TRBJ2-2, is EAGVTQFPSHSVIEKGQTVTLRCDPISGHDNLYWYRRVMGKEIKFLLHFVKESKQDESGMPNNRFLAERTGGTYSTLKVQPAELEDSGVYFCASSHRRTGVWTGELFFGEGSRLTVL.

The gene calls are TRBV12-5 and TRBJ2-5; D is perhaps TRBD1 (6 bases). The end of the DNA aligns better with TRBJ2-7, so the J call may be wrong. Germline V lookup: CDR1 LGHNT, CDR2 FRNRAP. The CDR3 covers 13 residues. CDR3 region: CASAPGVSYEQYF. The DNA for the CDR3 is TGTGCTAGTGCCCCAGGGGTCTCCTACGAGCAGTACTTC.

The chain uses TRBV15 and TRBJ2-7, with a weak D call TRBD2 (5 bases). Trimming took off 5 bases at V and 5 bases at J, with 22 bases between the two ends. The CDR3 has 16 amino acids. Germline lookup yields CDR1 LNHNV and CDR2 YYDKDF (reference sequence). The CDR3 is CATSGPTSFRENEQYF. Written as DNA, the CDR3 is TGTGCCACCAGCGGGCCTACATCGTTTCGGGAAAACGAGCAGTACTTC.